This T cell receptor (beta chain) comes out of a study of OX40 agonist ivuxolimab in advanced cancers. The CDR3 runs 12 residues. The germline gives CDR1 LGHNA, CDR2 YNFKEQ. Losses at the gene ends were 2 bases for V and 10 bases for J; bases not matched to a gene: 2. The method was immunoSEQ multiplex PCR; TCRdb's version includes in-frame clones alone and lacks a portion of them. The sample has 75,000 to 100,000 clones, 84% seen once. This clone was seen only a few times. This specimen was CD4+ or CD8+ T cells sorted from blood, taken in a trial of the OX40 agonist ivuxolimab. This clonotype was sampled from an adult with an advanced solid tumor such as melanoma, head and neck, liver or kidney cancer. The rearrangement links TRBV4-2 to TRBJ1-1, with 9 bases fitting TRBD1. The CDR3 region has the DNA TGTGCCAGCAGCCAATCGACAGGGGGAGCTTTCTTT. This translates into CASSQSTGGAFF.